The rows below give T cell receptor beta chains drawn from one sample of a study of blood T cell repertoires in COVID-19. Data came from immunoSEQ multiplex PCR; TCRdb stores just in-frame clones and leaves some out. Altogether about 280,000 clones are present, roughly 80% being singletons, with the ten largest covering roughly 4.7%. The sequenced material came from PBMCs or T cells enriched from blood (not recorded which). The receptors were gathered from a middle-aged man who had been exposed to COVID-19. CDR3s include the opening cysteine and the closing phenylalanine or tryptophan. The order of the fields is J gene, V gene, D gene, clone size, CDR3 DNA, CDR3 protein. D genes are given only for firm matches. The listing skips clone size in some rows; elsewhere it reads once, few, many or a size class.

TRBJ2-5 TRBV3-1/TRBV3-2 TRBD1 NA TGTGCCAGCAGCCAGACAGGGGGAGAGACCCAGTACTTC CASSQTGGETQYF
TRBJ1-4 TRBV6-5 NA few TGTGCCAGCAGAAAACAGGCCCGGCATGAAAAACTGTTTTTT CASRKQARHEKLFF
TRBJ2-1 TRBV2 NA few TGTGCCAGCAGTGACCATCGGTCGGTAAATGAGCAGTTCTTC CASSDHRSVNEQFF
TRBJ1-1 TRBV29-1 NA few TGCAGCCTCGGGAGGGTGAACACTGAAGCTTTCTTT CSLGRVNTEAFF
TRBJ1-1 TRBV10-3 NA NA TGTGCCATCACTGCGGGTCCCCGTGGAACTGAAGCTTTCTTT CAITAGPRGTEAFF
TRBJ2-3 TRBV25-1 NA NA TGTGCCACCGAGATGGACCGCGGGTCGTGGGGCACAGATACGCAGTATTTT CATEMDRGSWGTDTQYF
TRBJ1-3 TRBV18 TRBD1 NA TGTGCCAGCTCACTGACAGGGGCTATCTCTGGAAACACCATATATTTT CASSLTGAISGNTIYF
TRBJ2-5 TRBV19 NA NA TGTGCCAGTAGTAAACAGGTGAAGGCCACCCAGTACTTC CASSKQVKATQYF
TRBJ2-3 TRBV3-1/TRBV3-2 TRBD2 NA TGTGCCAGCAGCCATGCAGGGAGGGGAACAGATACGCAGTATTTT CASSHAGRGTDTQYF
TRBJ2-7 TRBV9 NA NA TGTGCCAGCAGCGTAGACAGGGAAGGGCCCTACGAGCAGTACTTC CASSVDREGPYEQYF
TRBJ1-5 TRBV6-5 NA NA TGTGCCAGCAGTCAGGGGCCGTATCAGCCCCAGCATTTT CASSQGPYQPQHF
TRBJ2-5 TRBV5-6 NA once TGTGCCAGCAGCCAGGGCCCAAGCGTACAAGAGACCCAGTACTTC CASSQGPSVQETQYF
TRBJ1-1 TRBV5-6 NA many TGTGCCAGCAGCTGGGGCGGACCTAACACTGAAGCTTTCTTT CASSWGGPNTEAFF
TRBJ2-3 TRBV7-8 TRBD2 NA TGTGCCAGCAGCTTAGAAGGCGGGAGTGCAGATACGCAGTATTTT CASSLEGGSADTQYF
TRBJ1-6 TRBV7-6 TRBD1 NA TGTGCCAGCAGCCTGACCCTACAGGGGGCTTATTCACCCCTCCACTTT CASSLTLQGAYSPLHF
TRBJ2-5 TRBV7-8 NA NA TGTGCCAGCAGCATCCAGAACTACCAGTGGGAGACCCAGTACTTC CASSIQNYQWETQYF
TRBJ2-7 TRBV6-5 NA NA TGTGCCAGCAGTATCCCGACAGATCCTTACGAGCAGTACTTC CASSIPTDPYEQYF
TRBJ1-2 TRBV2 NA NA TGTGCCAGCAGTGCGGACAGTTATGGCTACACCTTC CASSADSYGYTF
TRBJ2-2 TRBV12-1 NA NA TGTGCCAGCAGCTTTGGGCGGTCGCGCGGGGAGCTGTTTTTT CASSFGRSRGELFF
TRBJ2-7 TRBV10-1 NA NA TGCGCCAGCAGAAAGGCGGAGGACGGGTCCTACGAGCAGTACTTC CASRKAEDGSYEQYF
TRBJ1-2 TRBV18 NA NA TGTGCCAGCTCACCAGGGTTTGCGGGGCCCTATGGCTACACCTTC CASSPGFAGPYGYTF
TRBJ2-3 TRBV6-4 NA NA TGTGCCAGCAGTGAACGTCCCGGACTATTGGGGGCAGATACGCAGTATTTT CASSERPGLLGADTQYF
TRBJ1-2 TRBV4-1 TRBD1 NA TGCGCCAGCAGCCAATTCGGCCCGGACAGGGCATCGAGCTACACCTTC CASSQFGPDRASSYTF
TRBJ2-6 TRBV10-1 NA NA TGCGCCAGCAGTGACAGGGTTGGGGCCAACGTCCTGACTTTC CASSDRVGANVLTF
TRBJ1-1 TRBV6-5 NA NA TGTGCCAGCAGTTACTCGATCGGGGTAAGCGGAGCTTTCTTT CASSYSIGVSGAFF
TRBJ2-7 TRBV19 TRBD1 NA TGTGCCAGTAGTATAAGGACAGGGACAAACGAGCAGTACTTC CASSIRTGTNEQYF
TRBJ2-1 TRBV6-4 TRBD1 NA TGTGCCAGCAGTAGAGATGGACAGGAGTACAATGAGCAGTTCTTC CASSRDGQEYNEQFF
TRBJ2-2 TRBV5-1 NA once TGCGCCAGCAGTAGGGGCGAGAACACCGGGGAGCTGTTTTTT CASSRGENTGELFF
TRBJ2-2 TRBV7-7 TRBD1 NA TGTGCTAGCAGCTTAGGGGACAGGGGGTCCGGGGAGCTGTTTTTT CASSLGDRGSGELFF
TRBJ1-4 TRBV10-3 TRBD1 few TGTGCCATCAAAGCTAGGACAGGCGCAAAACTGTTTTTT CAIKARTGAKLFF
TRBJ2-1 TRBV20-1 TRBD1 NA TGCAGTGCTAGTTATGGACAGGGACAATACAATGAGCAGTTCTTC CSASYGQGQYNEQFF
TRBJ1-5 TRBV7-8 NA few TGTGCCAGCAGCTTAGGAGTGTATCAGCCCCAGCATTTT CASSLGVYQPQHF
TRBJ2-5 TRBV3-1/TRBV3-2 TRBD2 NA TGTGCCAGCAGCCACGGGGGGAGGGCCCAAGAGACCCAGTACTTC CASSHGGRAQETQYF
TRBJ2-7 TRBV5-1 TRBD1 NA TGCGCCAGCAGCTTGGGACAGGGGTTCTACGAGCAGTACTTC CASSLGQGFYEQYF
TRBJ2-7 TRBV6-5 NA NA TGTGCCAGCAGTCGGGACTGGGGCTACGAGCAGTACTTC CASSRDWGYEQYF
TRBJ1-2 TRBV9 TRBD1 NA TGTGCCAGCAGCAGCGTAGCAGGGGGTGGCTACACCTTC CASSSVAGGGYTF
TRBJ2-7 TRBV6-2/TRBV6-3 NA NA TGTGCCAGCAGTTACAGGGGCTACGAGCAGTACTTC CASSYRGYEQYF
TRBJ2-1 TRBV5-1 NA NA TGCGCCAGCAGCCCCACCAGTATTGTAATACAGTTCTTC CASSPTSIVIQFF
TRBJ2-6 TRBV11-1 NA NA TGTGCCAGCAGCCCTAGGAGGGGGCTTGGGGCCAACGTCCTGACTTTC CASSPRRGLGANVLTF
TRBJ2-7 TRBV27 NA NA TGTGCCAGCAGTTTAGAGTTCCGGTCAGGGGTATTTTACGAGCAGTACTTC CASSLEFRSGVFYEQYF
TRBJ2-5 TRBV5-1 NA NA TGCGCCAGCACTACGGGACACTCCGCGGGAGAGACCCAGTACTTC CASTTGHSAGETQYF